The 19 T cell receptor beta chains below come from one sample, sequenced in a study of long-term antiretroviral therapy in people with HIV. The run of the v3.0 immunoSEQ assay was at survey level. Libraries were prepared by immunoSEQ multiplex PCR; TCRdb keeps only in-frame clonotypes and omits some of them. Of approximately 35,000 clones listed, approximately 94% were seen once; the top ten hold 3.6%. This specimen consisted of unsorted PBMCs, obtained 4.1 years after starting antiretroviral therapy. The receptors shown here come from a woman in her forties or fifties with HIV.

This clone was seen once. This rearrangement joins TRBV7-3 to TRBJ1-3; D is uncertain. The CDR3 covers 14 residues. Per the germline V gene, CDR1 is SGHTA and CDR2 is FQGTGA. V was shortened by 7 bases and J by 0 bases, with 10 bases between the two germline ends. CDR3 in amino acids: CASTSGASGNTIYF. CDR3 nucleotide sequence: TGTGCCAGCACCTCCGGAGCCTCTGGAAACACCATATATTTT.

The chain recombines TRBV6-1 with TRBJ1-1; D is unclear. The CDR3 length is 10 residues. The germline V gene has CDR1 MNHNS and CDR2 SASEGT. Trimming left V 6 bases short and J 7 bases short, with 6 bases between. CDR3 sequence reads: CASRILEAFF. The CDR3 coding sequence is TGTGCCAGCAGAATCCTTGAAGCTTTCTTT.

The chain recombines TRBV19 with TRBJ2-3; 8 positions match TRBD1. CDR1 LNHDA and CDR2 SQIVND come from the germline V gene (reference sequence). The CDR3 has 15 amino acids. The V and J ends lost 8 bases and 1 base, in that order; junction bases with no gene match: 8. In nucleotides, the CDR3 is TGTGCCAGTTCTAACGGACAGGGCCGCACAGATACGCAGTATTTT. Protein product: CASSNGQGRTDTQYF.

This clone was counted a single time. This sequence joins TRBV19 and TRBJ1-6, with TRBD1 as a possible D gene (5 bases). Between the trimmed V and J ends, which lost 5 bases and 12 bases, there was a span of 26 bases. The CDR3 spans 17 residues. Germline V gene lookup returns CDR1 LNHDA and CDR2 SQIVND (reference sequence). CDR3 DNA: TGTGCCAGTAGTCCCCTGGGCAGGGCGACCGCACGCGAACCCCTCCACTTT. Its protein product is CASSPLGRATAREPLHF.

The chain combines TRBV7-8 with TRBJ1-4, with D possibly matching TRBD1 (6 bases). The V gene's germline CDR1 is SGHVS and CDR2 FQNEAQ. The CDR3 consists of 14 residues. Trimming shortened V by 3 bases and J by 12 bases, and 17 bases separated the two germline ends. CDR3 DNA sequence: TGTGCCAGCAGCTTCAGGACAGACACGTCGGAACTGTTTTTT. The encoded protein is CASSFRTDTSELFF.

The CDR3 reads CASSPRGAGEQFF. Here the CDR3 DNA reads TGTGCCAGCTCACCTCGGGGGGCGGGTGAGCAGTTCTTC. This rearrangement joins TRBV18 to TRBJ2-1; the D gene is possibly TRBD2 (7 bases). V gave up 3 bases and J gave up 9 bases, with 12 bases separating them. Germline V gene sequence: CDR1 KGHSH, CDR2 LQKENI. The CDR3 spans 13 residues.

The CDR3 DNA reads as TGTGCCACCAGCAGAGATCCTCTGGGCAACTATGGCTACACCTTC. This codes for CATSRDPLGNYGYTF. The gene calls are TRBV15 and TRBJ1-2; D not resolved. The germline V gene encodes CDR1 LNHNV and CDR2 YYDKDF (reference sequence). V was pared by 0 bases and J by 2 bases, with 10 bases between. This CDR3 is built from 15 residues.

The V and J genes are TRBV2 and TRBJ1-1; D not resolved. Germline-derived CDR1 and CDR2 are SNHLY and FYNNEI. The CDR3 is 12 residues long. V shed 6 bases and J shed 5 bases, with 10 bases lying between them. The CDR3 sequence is CASRPMVTEAFF. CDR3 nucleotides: TGTGCCAGCAGGCCAATGGTGACTGAAGCTTTCTTT.

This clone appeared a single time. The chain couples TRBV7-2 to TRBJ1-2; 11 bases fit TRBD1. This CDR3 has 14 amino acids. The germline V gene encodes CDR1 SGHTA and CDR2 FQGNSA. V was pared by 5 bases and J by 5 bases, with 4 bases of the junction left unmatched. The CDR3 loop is CASSIGTGGYGYTF. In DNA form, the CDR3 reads TGTGCCAGCAGCATAGGGACAGGGGGTTATGGCTACACCTTC. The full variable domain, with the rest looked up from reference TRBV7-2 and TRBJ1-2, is GAGVSQSPSNKVTEKGKDVELRCDPISGHTALYWYRQSLGQGLEFLIYFQGNSAPDKSGLPSDRFSAERTGGSVSTLTIQRTQQEDSAVYLCASSIGTGGYGYTFGSGTRLTVV.

The CDR3 spells CASRPGLDSPLHF. In nucleotides, the CDR3 is TGTGCCAGCAGACCAGGACTTGATTCACCCCTCCACTTT. The genes are TRBV27 and TRBJ1-6; unclear D gene. CDR1 and CDR2 from the germline V gene are MNHEY and SMNVEV (reference sequence). V lost 6 bases, J lost 8 bases, and 11 bases lay in between. This CDR3 spans 13 amino acids.

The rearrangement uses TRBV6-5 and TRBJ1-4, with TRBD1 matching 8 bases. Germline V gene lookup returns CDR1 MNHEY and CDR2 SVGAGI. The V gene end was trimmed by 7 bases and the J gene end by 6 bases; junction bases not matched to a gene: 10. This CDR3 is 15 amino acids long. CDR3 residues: CASKNAGQGYEKLFF. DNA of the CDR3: TGTGCCAGCAAGAATGCCGGACAGGGATATGAAAAACTGTTTTTT.

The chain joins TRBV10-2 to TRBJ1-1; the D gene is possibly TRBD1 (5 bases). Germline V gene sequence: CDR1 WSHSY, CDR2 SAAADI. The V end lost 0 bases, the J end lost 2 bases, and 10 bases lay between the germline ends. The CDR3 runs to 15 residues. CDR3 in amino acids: CASSESATDNTEAFF. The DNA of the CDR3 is TGCGCCAGCAGTGAGTCAGCGACAGATAACACTGAAGCTTTCTTT.

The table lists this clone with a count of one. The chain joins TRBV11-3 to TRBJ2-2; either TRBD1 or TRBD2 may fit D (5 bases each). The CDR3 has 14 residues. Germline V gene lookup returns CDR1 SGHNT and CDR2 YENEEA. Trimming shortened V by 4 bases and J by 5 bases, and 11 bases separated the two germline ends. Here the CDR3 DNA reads TGTGCCAGCAGCTCCGGGACGGCTACCGGGGAGCTGTTTTTT. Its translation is CASSSGTATGELFF.

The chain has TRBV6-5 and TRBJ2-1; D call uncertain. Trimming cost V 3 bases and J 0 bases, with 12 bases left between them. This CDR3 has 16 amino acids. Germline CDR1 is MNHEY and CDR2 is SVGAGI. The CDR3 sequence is CASSYNSLSSYNEQFF. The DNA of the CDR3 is TGTGCCAGCAGTTATAATTCTCTGAGCTCCTACAATGAGCAGTTCTTC.

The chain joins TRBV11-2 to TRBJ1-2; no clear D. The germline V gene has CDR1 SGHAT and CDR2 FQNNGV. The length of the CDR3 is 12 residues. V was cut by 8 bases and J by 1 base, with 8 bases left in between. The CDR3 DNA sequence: TGTGCCAGCCGGGCGGGTAACTATGGCTACACCTTC. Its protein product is CASRAGNYGYTF. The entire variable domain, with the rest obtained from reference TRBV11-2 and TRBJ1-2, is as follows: EAGVAQSPRYKIIEKRQSVAFWCNPISGHATLYWYQQILGQGPKLLIQFQNNGVVDDSQLPKDRFSAERLKGVDSTLKIQPAKLEDSAVYLCASRAGNYGYTFGSGTRLTVV.

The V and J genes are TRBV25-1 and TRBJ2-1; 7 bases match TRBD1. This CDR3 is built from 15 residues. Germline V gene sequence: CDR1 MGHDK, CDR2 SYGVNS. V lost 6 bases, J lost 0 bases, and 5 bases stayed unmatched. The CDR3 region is CASSAGTVSYNEQFF. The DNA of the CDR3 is TGTGCCAGCAGCGCCGGGACAGTCTCCTACAATGAGCAGTTCTTC.

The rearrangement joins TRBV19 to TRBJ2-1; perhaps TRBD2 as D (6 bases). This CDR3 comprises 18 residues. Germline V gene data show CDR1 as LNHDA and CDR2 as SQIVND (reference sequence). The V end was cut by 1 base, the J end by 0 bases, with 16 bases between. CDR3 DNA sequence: TGTGCCAGTAGTATAGCCAAAGGTAGCGGTAGCTCCTACAATGAGCAGTTCTTC. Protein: CASSIAKGSGSSYNEQFF.

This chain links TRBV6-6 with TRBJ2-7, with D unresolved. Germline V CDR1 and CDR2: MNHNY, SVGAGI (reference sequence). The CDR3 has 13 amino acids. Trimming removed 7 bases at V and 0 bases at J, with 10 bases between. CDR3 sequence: CASTPAGSYEQYF. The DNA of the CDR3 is TGTGCCAGCACCCCAGCTGGCTCCTACGAGCAGTACTTC.

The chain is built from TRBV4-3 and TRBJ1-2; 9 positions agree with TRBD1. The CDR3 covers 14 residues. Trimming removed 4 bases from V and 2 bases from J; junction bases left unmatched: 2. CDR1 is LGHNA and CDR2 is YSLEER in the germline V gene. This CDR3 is CASSPGTGNYGYTF. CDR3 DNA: TGCGCCAGCAGCCCGGGGACAGGGAACTATGGCTACACCTTC.